A single T cell receptor (beta chain) is shown here with its context. Antigen specificity is unknown. The table came from immunoSEQ multiplex PCR; TCRdb's copy has only in-frame clones and leaves some out. Found here are approximately 79,000 clones, 80% to 85% of them singletons; the top ten hold 0.83%. This entry comes from a study of graft-versus-host responses after intestinal transplantation. Study information: All recipients were transplanted with multivisceral, liver-intestinal, or isolated intestinal grafts.

V was clipped by 6 bases and J by 3 bases; unmatched bases: 7. In germline, CDR1 is SNHLY, CDR2 FYNNEI. The CDR3 runs 15 residues. This TCR was sampled from a human donor who received an intestinal transplant. The specimen was unstimulated CD4+ T cells sorted from spleen or lymph node cells, collected before intestinal transplant. The gene calls are TRBV2 and TRBJ2-7; 11 nucleotides agree with TRBD1. The CDR3 protein is CASSGGTGGIYEQYF. DNA of the CDR3: TGTGCCAGCAGCGGGGGGACAGGGGGGATCTACGAGCAGTACTTC.